These 18 T cell receptor beta chains were all obtained from the same sample, sequenced in a study of identical twins' blood T cells. TCRdb recomputed calls from the 5' RACE reads with MiXCR, one row per CDR3 protein. The sample has 350,000 to 400,000 distinct CDR3 sequences, approximately 30% seen once. Material for sequencing was PBMCs. All receptors derive from a woman between 18 and 55 years old in good health.

J is TRBJ1-2 and V is TRBV5-6, with D perhaps TRBD1 (5 bases). V lost 4 bases and J lost 0, with 16 bases in between. Per the germline V gene, CDR1 is SGHDT and CDR2 is YYEEEE. This CDR3 comprises 16 residues. This chain's CDR3 is CASSVTFPGPNYGYTF. Written as DNA, the CDR3 is TGTGCCAGCAGCGTAACCTTCCCGGGACCTAACTATGGCTACACCTTC.

This rearrangement joins TRBV5-1 to TRBJ1-5; possibly TRBD1 for D (5 bases). Germline CDR1 and CDR2: SGHRS and YFSETQ. The V end was cut by 1 base, the J end by 5 bases, with 13 bases between. The CDR3 covers 15 residues. DNA of the CDR3: TGCGCCAGCAGCTTGTGGGGCCAGGACGATCAGCCCCAGCATTTT. This translates into CASSLWGQDDQPQHF.

This clonotype was observed a handful of times. The chain couples TRBV5-1 to TRBJ2-7; perhaps TRBD2 as D (6 bases). In germline, CDR1 is SGHRS, CDR2 YFSETQ. The CDR3 runs 13 residues. V shed 2 bases and J shed 2 bases, with 8 bases lying between them. The CDR3 reads CASSFASAYEQYF. DNA for the CDR3: TGCGCCAGCAGCTTCGCTAGCGCCTACGAGCAGTACTTC. Together with reference TRBV5-1 and TRBJ2-7, the CDR3 gives the full variable domain: KAGVTQTPRYLIKTRGQQVTLSCSPISGHRSVSWYQQTPGQGLQFLFEYFSETQRNKGNFPGRFSGRQFSNSRSEMNVSTLELGDSALYLCASSFASAYEQYFGPGTRLTVT.

This clonotype was seen a few times. The chain combines TRBV29-1 with TRBJ1-1; no clear D gene. V lost 8 bases to trimming and J lost 1 base, with 11 bases between them. In germline, CDR1 is SQVTM, CDR2 ANQGSEA. The CDR3 runs to 12 residues. The CDR3 sequence: CSFKKQNTEAFF. CDR3 nucleotides: TGCAGCTTTAAAAAACAGAACACTGAAGCTTTCTTT. The variable domain in full, with the rest retrieved from reference TRBV29-1 and TRBJ1-1, is SAVISQKPSRDICQRGTSLTIQCQVDSQVTMMFWYRQQPGQSLTLIATANQGSEATYESGFVIDKFPISRPNLTFSTLTVSNMSPEDSSIYLCSFKKQNTEAFFGQGTRLTVV.

With regard to this clonotype: Mismatch with germline at one junction end may stem from a read error. This rearrangement joins TRBV7-8 to TRBJ1-4; possibly TRBD1 for D (5 bases). The CDR3 spans 14 residues. The germline V gene has CDR1 SGHVS and CDR2 FQNEAQ. The CDR3 coding sequence is TGTGCCAGCAACTTACTCCCTAGGGACGAAAAACTGTTTTTT. It codes for CASNLLPRDEKLFF.

The rearrangement uses TRBV14 and TRBJ2-1; D is unresolved. Germline CDR1 reads SGHDN; CDR2 reads FVKESK. Trimming pared 2 bases from V and 0 bases from J, leaving 8 bases between. The CDR3 is made up of 15 amino acids. DNA of the CDR3: TGTGCCAGCAGCCAAAGGTCTAACTCCTACAATGAGCAGTTCTTC. This gives the protein CASSQRSNSYNEQFF.

Worth noting for this clonotype: A much larger clone lies one base from this, so it may be a read error. The chain uses TRBV3-1 and TRBJ1-5; no clear D gene. CDR3 length: 17 residues. Germline CDR1 is LGHDT and CDR2 is YNNKEL (reference sequence). The CDR3 region is CGSSQDSRLYGNQPQHF. The CDR3 DNA reads TGTGGCAGCAGCCAAGATTCGCGGTTGTATGGCAATCAGCCCCAGCATTTT.

This clonotype has ten or more counts. J is TRBJ2-2 and V is TRBV28; D is unresolved. The CDR3 is made up of 12 amino acids. V shed 6 bases and J shed 5 bases, with 7 bases lying between them. Germline CDR1 reads MDHEN; CDR2 reads SYDVKM. The CDR3 protein is CASRLLTGELFF. The CDR3 DNA follows: TGTGCCAGCAGACTTCTAACCGGGGAGCTGTTTTTT.

The rearrangement uses TRBV6-1 and TRBJ2-2; tentative D call: TRBD2 (5 bases). The CDR3 covers 16 residues. Trimming removed 3 bases at V and 9 bases at J, with 20 bases between. The V gene's germline CDR1 is MNHNS and CDR2 SASEGT. This CDR3 reads CASSEAWGDSQRELFF. For the CDR3, the DNA is TGTGCCAGCAGTGAGGCTTGGGGAGACTCTCAACGGGAGCTGTTTTTT.

This clonotype was found once. This sequence joins TRBV11-1 and TRBJ2-1; 16 bases map to TRBD2. The CDR3 has 15 amino acids. Trimming removed 5 bases from V and 8 bases from J; junction bases left unmatched: 3. Germline CDR1 SGHAT, CDR2 FQDESV (reference sequence). The CDR3 spells CASSLGTSGGDEQFF. The CDR3 region has the DNA TGTGCCAGCAGCCTTGGGACTAGCGGGGGGGATGAGCAGTTCTTC.

This clonotype was counted a few times. The genes are TRBV20-1 and TRBJ1-5, with TRBD1 as a possible D gene (5 bases). V was shortened by 3 bases and J by 4 bases, with 19 bases between the two germline ends. Germline loops: CDR1 DFQATT, CDR2 SNEGSKA (reference sequence). The CDR3 extends over 16 amino acids. The chain's CDR3 is CSASPLGAGRNQPQHF. As DNA, the CDR3 is TGCAGTGCTAGTCCCTTAGGGGCAGGGAGGAATCAGCCCCAGCATTTT.

This rearrangement joins TRBV29-1 to TRBJ1-1; tentative D call: TRBD1 (6 bases). The CDR3 length is 14 residues. Germline V gene data show CDR1 as SQVTM and CDR2 as ANQGSEA. The CDR3 spells CNAPSRGPNTEAFF. The CDR3 DNA follows: TGCAACGCCCCTTCCCGGGGGCCGAACACTGAAGCTTTCTTT.

As concerns this clonotype: In this CDR3 the conserved last residue, phenylalanine or tryptophan, is missing, so a read error is likely. The V call is TRBV25-1, the J call TRBJ1-2; the D gene is possibly TRBD1 (5 bases). The V gene lost 5 bases and the J gene lost 0 bases, with 19 bases spanning the gap. The length of the CDR3 is 17 residues. Germline-derived CDR1 and CDR2 are MGHDK and SYGVNS. Here the CDR3 reads CASSPGRGAGANYGYTL. The CDR3 nucleotides are TGTGCCAGCAGTCCGGGGAGAGGGGCCGGCGCTAACTATGGCTACACCCTC.

The sample holds a few counts of this clonotype. This chain links TRBV6-5 with TRBJ2-1; 10 bases agree with TRBD2. Germline loops: CDR1 MNHEY, CDR2 SVGAGI. The V segment lost 5 bases and the J segment 4 bases; nucleotides outside the gene matches: 8. This CDR3 has 16 amino acids. DNA of the CDR3: TGTGCCAGCAGTCCCCGGACTAGCGGTTCTTACAATGAGCAGTTCTTC. It translates to CASSPRTSGSYNEQFF.

The chain recombines TRBV6-2 or TRBV6-3 with TRBJ1-2, with D hard to call. CDR3 size: 14 residues. V was shortened by 0 bases and J by 8 bases, with 13 bases between the two germline ends. Germline-derived CDR1 and CDR2 are MNHEY and SVGEGT. CDR3 amino acids: CASSYSIESKGYTF. The CDR3 coding sequence is TGTGCCAGCAGTTACTCGATTGAGTCGAAGGGCTACACCTTC.

This clonotype was observed many times. The chain couples TRBV29-1 to TRBJ2-2, with 8 bases fitting TRBD1. The CDR3 sequence is 14 residues long. Trimming cost V 6 bases and J 8 bases; bases outside gene matches: 11. CDR1 is SQVTM, CDR2 ANQGSEA, per germline. The CDR3 region is CSVRTGLNRGELFF. CDR3 DNA: TGCAGCGTGCGGACAGGGTTAAATAGAGGGGAGCTGTTTTTT.

The V call is TRBV29-1, the J call TRBJ1-1; D not certain. The germline CDR1 and CDR2 sequences are SQVTM and ANQGSEA. The CDR3 has 13 amino acids. With 4 bases removed from V and 1 base from J, the gap between germline ends came to 10 bases. CDR3 loop: CSVAVQENTEAFF. The CDR3 DNA follows: TGCAGCGTTGCCGTTCAGGAGAACACTGAAGCTTTCTTT.

This sequence joins TRBV18 and TRBJ2-1; D remains unclear. Per germline, CDR1 KGHSH and CDR2 LQKENI. The CDR3 length is 13 residues. V lost 4 bases and J lost 8, with 12 bases in between. The CDR3 coding sequence is TGTGCCAGCTCACTTTTAGGGTTCTATGAGCAGTTCTTC. Translated, it gives CASSLLGFYEQFF.